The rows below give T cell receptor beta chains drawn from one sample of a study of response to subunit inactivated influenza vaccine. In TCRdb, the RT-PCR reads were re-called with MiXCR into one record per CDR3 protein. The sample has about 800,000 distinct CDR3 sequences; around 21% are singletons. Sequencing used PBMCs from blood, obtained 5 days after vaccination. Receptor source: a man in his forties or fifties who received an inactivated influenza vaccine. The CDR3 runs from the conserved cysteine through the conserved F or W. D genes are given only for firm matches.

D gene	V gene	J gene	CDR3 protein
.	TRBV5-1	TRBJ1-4	CASSVQGQDTNEKLFF
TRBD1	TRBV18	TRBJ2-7	CASSPKVPGQNHYEQYF
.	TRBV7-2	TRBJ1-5	CASSLIWGQPQHF
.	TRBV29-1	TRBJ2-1	CSVESSYNEQFF
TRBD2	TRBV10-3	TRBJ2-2	CAISGTSGPNTGELFF
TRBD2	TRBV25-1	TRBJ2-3	CASSDSSGGIDTQYF
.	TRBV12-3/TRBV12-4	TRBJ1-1	CASSSDRRTEAFF
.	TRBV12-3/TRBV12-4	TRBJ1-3	CASSWVTGGNTIYF
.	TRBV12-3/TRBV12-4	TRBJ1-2	CASNTIYGYTF
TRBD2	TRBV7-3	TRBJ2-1	CASSHGLADTQFF
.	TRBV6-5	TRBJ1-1	CASSYSRVFTTEAFF
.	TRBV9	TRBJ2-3	CASSPWSAATDTQYF
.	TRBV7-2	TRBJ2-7	CASSPRRDHEQYF
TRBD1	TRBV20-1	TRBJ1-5	CSARVRAGGINQPQHF
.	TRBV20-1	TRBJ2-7	CSARDRRGHEQYF
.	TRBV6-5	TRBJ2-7	CASSYSRDGGSYEQYF